This T cell receptor beta chain was captured in a study of blood T cell repertoires in COVID-19 (TCRdb year 2020). With regard to the full study: The collaborator samples originated in the United States, Italy and Spain and spanned the acute and convalescent phases of COVID-19. The material from the prospective study consisted of cDNA or gDNA derived from T cells, B-cell-depleted T cells, or PBMCs. Subjects who had been exposed to COVID-19, were actively infected with it, or had recovered from it provided the deeply sampled blood TCRbeta repertoires that made up the dataset. The repertoires were released in a freely available public database meant as a resource for research on the immune response to SARS-CoV-2. The samples were drawn from the first 160 participants of the ongoing ImmuneRACE study and from 1,254 subjects provided by 6 global collaborators. Sample metadata almost always included a de-identified subject ID, COVID-19 status, age in years and sex. Where available, HLA class I and class II types were taken from metadata supplied by the sample provider and were not determined by assay-based typing. Broader findings and caveats from the paper: How much clinical and demographic metadata was included differed by source and by participant, and the metadata was provided uncurated.

Collaborating institutions collected whole blood in K2EDTA tubes following their own protocols. Collaborator samples were shipped for TCRbeta analysis as frozen whole blood, isolated PBMCs, or DNA extracted from either sample type. The CDR3 holds 13 amino acids from the cysteine to the phenylalanine. Only the CDR3 portion is preserved as DNA: 39 bases, with reading frame beginning at the first base. For this chain, trimming is 3 bases at the V end and 7 bases at the J end, and the number of junction bases without a gene match is 0. About this clone: There is no known antigen for this receptor. Base quality data are lacking; no much larger clone is found one base away. Other DNA sequences in this sample translate to the same CDR3.

TCRbeta CDR3 regions were amplified from genomic DNA using the immunoSEQ Assay, a bias-controlled multiplex PCR. From the authors' description of their analysis: The number of nucleated cells in each sample was estimated by amplification of reference gene primers within the assay. Sequence reads were collapsed and filtered to measure the absolute abundance of every unique TCRbeta CDR3 rearrangement. Productive Simpson clonality was computed per sample as the square root of Simpson's diversity index over productive rearrangements. TCRdb took this table from immuneACCESS and kept in-frame rearrangements with V and J called. Such tables lack part of the clones; where checked against another copy, unresolved V genes explain under half of the gap, and the rest is unexplained. V, J and clone size derive from that table, while D and trimming were established from the DNA sequence. This sample lists about 230,000 clones; roughly 85% were detected once. Approximately 2.6% of the sample is held by the ten biggest clonotypes.

Sequencing was performed on peripheral blood. The chain is made from TRBV12-3 or TRBV12-4 and TRBJ1-6, with 7 bases matching TRBD1. The receptor's source is a woman aged 70-85 years with active or convalescent COVID-19. The CDR3 loop reads CASSLTGNSPLHF. The DNA sequence is given as TGTGCCAGCAGTTTGACAGGGAATTCACCCCTCCACTTT.